The sequence of this TCR beta chain was determined in a study of blood T cell repertoires in COVID-19. Study-wide background: Whether acute or convalescent, the COVID-19 samples came from the United States, Italy and Spain.

In the case of this clone: This same CDR3 is encoded by further DNA sequences in the sample.

In the authors' workflow: From reference gene primer amplification, estimates of nucleated cell counts were derived. Only in-frame clones appear in the TCRdb table, and some are missing; sequencing was by immunoSEQ multiplex PCR. V, J and clone size are taken as reported in that table, and D and trimming were inferred from the DNA itself. The sample contains approximately 230,000 clones, about nine tenths of which appear only once. Trimming removed 2 bases at V and 1 base at J, with 5 bases between. This CDR3 is built from 13 residues. Germline V gene sequence: CDR1 SNHLY, CDR2 FYNNEI. The rearrangement uses TRBV2 and TRBJ1-1; D is ambiguous. This clonotype originated in a young man who had recovered from COVID-19. The sequencing input was PBMCs or T cells enriched from blood (not recorded which). CDR3 sequence: CASSERRNTEAFF. CDR3 bases: TGTGCCAGCAGTGAAAGGAGGAACACTGAAGCTTTCTTT.